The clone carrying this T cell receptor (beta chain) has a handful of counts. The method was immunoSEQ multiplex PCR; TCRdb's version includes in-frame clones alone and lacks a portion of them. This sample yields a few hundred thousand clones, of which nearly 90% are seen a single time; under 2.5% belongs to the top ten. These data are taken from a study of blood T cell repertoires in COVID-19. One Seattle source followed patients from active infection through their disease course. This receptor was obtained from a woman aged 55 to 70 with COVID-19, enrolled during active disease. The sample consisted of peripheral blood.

CDR3 bases: TGTGCCAGCAGTGAATCACCTGGGGGGGGTGACACTGAAGCTTTCTTT. It translates to CASSESPGGGDTEAFF. This rearrangement joins TRBV6-1 to TRBJ1-1; a weak D match, TRBD1 (5 bases). V lost 2 bases to trimming and J lost 3 bases, with 16 bases between them. The germline V gene has CDR1 MNHNS and CDR2 SASEGT. This CDR3 spans 16 amino acids.